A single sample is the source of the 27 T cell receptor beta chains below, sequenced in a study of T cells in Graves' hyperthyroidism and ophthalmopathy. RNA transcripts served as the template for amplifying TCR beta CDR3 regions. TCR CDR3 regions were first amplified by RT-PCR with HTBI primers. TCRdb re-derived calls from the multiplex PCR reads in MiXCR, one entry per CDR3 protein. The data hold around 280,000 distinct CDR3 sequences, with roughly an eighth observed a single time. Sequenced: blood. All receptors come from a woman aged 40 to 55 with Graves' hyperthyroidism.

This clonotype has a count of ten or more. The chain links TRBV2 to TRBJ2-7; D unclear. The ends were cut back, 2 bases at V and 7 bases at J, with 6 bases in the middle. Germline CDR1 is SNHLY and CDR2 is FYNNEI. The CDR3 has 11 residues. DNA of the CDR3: TGTGCCAGCAGTGAAAAGACGGAGCAGTACTTC. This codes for CASSEKTEQYF.

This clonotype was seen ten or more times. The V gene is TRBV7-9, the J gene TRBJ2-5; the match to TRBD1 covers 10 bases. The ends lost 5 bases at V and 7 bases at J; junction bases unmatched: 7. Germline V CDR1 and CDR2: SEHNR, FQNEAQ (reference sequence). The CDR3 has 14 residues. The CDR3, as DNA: TGTGCCAGCAGCCCCGGGACAGGGGAGGCGACCCAGTACTTC. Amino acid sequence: CASSPGTGEATQYF. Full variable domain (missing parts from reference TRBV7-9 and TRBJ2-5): DTGVSQNPRHKITKRGQNVTFRCDPISEHNRLYWYRQTLGQGPEFLTYFQNEAQLEKSRLLSDRFSAERPKGSFSTLEIQRTEQGDSAMYLCASSPGTGEATQYFGPGTRLLVL.

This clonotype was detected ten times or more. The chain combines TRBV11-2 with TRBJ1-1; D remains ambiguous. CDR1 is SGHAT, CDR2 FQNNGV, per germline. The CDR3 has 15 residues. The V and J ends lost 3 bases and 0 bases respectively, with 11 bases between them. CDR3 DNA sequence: TGTGCCAGCAGCTTGACGGGCGGGATGAACACTGAAGCTTTCTTT. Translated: CASSLTGGMNTEAFF.

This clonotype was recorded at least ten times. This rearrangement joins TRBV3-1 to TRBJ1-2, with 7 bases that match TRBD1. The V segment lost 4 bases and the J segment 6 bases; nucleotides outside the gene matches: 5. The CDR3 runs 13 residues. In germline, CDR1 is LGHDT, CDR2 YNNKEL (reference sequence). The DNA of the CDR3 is TGTGCCAGCAGCCGACAGGGTCGAGATGGCTACACCTTC. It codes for CASSRQGRDGYTF.

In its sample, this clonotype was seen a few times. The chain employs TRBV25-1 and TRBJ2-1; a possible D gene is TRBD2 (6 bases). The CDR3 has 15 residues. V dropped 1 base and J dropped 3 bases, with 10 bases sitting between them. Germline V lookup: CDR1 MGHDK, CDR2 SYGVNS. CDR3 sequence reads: CASSEFGGNYNEQFF. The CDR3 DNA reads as TGTGCCAGCAGTGAATTTGGAGGGAACTACAATGAGCAGTTCTTC.

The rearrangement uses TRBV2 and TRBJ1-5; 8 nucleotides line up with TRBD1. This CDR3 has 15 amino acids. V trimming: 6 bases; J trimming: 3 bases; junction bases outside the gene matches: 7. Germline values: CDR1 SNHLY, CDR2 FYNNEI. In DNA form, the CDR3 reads TGTGCCAGCAGGTGGGGACAGGCCACCAATCAGCCCCAGCATTTT. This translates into CASRWGQATNQPQHF.

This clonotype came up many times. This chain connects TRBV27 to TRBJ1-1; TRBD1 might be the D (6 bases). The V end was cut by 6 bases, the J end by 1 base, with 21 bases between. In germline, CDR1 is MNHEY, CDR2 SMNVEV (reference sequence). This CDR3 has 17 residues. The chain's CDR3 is CASRLTTEARGNTEAFF. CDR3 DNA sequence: TGTGCCAGCAGACTTACAACCGAAGCCAGGGGGAACACTGAAGCTTTCTTT.

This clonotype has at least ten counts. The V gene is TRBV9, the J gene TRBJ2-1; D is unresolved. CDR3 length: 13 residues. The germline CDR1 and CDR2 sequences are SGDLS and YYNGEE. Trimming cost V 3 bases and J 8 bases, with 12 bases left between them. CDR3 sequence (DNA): TGTGCCAGCAGCGAACCCCTCAGAGATGAGCAGTTCTTC. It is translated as CASSEPLRDEQFF.

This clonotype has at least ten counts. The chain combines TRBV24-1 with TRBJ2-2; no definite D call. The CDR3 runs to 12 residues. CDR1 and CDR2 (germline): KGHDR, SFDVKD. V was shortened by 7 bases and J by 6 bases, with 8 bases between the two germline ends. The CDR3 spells CATRGRAGELFF. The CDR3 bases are TGTGCCACCAGGGGAAGGGCCGGGGAGCTGTTTTTT.

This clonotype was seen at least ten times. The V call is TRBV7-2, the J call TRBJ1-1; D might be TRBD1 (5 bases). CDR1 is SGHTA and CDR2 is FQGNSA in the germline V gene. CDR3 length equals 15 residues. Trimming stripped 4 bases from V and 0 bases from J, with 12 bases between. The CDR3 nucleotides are TGTGCCAGCAGCTGGATGACAGCCGTGAACACTGAAGCTTTCTTT. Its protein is CASSWMTAVNTEAFF.

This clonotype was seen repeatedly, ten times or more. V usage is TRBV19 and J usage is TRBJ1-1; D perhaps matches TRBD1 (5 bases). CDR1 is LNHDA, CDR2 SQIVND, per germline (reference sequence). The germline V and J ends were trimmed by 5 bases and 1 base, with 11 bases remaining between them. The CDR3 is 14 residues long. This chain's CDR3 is CASSATGQNTEAFF. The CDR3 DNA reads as TGTGCCAGTAGTGCAACGGGGCAGAACACTGAAGCTTTCTTT.

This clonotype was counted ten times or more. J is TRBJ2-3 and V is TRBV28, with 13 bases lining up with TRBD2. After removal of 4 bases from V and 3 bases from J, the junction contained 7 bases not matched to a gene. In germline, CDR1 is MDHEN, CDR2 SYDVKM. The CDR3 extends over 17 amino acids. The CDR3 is CASSSRRTSGRTDTQYF. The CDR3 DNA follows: TGTGCCAGCAGTTCCCGTAGGACTAGCGGGAGAACAGATACGCAGTATTTT.

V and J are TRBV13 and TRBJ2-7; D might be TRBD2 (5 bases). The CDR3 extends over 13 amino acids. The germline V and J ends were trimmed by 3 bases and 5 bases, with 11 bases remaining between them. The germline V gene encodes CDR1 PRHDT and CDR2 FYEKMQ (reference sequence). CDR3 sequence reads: CASSFRGSHEQYF. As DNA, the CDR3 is TGTGCCAGCAGCTTCCGGGGTTCGCACGAGCAGTACTTC.

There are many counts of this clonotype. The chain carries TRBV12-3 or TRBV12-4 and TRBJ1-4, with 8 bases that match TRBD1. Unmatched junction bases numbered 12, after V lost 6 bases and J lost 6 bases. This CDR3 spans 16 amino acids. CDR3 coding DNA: TGTGCCAGCAGCGATAGCGCCGGGACAGGCGATGAAAAACTGTTTTTT. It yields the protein CASSDSAGTGDEKLFF.

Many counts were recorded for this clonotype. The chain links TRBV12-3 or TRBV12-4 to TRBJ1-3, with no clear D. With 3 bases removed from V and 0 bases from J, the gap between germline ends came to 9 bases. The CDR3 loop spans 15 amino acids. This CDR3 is CASSFDGTSGNTIYF. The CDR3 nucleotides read TGTGCCAGCAGTTTTGACGGAACCTCTGGAAACACCATATATTTT.

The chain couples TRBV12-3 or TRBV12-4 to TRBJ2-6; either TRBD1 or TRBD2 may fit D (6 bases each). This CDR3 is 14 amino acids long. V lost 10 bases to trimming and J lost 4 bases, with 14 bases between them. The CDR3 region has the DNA TGTGCCACCAGGGGCGGGATCGGGGCCAACGTCCTGACTTTC. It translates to CATRGGIGANVLTF.

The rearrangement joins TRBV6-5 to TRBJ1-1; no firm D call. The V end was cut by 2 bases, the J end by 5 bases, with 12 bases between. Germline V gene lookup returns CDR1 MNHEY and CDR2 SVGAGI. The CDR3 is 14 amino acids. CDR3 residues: CASSYVARATEAFF. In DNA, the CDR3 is TGTGCCAGCAGTTACGTCGCACGGGCGACTGAAGCTTTCTTT.

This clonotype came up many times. The CDR3 sequence is CASSRKGVDGYTF. The CDR3, as DNA: TGTGCCAGCAGTCGCAAGGGCGTGGATGGCTACACCTTC. The V gene is TRBV2, the J gene TRBJ1-2; D is undetermined. V lost 5 bases, J lost 6 bases, and 13 bases lay in between. The CDR3 is made up of 13 amino acids. Germline lookup yields CDR1 SNHLY and CDR2 FYNNEI.

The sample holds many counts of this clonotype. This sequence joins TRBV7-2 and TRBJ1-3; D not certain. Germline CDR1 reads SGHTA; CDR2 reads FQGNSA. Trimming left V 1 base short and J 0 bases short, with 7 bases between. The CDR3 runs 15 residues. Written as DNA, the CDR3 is TGTGCCAGCAGCTTAGGGCCCAACTCTGGAAACACCATATATTTT. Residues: CASSLGPNSGNTIYF.

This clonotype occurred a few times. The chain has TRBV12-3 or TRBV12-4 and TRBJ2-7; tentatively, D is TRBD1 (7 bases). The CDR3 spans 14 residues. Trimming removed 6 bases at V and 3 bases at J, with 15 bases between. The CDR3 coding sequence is TGTGCCAGCAGGAACACAGGGGAGGACTACGAGCAGTACTTC. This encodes CASRNTGEDYEQYF.

The CDR3: CASSPGPHTDTQYF. CDR3 sequence (DNA): TGTGCCAGCAGCCCTGGTCCGCACACAGATACGCAGTATTTT. The rearrangement joins TRBV9 to TRBJ2-3; D remains ambiguous. This CDR3 is 14 amino acids long. Trimming removed 4 bases from V and 2 bases from J, with 11 bases in between. Germline V gene lookup returns CDR1 SGDLS and CDR2 YYNGEE.

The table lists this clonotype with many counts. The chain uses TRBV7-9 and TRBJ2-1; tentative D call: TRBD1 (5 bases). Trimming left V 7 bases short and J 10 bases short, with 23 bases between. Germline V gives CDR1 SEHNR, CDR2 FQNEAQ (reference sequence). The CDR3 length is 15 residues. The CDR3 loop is CASTAPGLSGIEQFF. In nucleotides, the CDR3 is TGTGCCAGCACCGCTCCAGGGCTTAGTGGGATCGAGCAGTTCTTC. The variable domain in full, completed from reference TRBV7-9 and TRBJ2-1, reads DTGVSQNPRHKITKRGQNVTFRCDPISEHNRLYWYRQTLGQGPEFLTYFQNEAQLEKSRLLSDRFSAERPKGSFSTLEIQRTEQGDSAMYLCASTAPGLSGIEQFFGPGTRLTVL.

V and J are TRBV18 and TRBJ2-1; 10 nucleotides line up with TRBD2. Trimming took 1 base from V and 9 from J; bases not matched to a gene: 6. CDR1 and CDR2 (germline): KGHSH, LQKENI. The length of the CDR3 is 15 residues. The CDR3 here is CASSPLLAGEVEQFF. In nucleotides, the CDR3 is TGTGCCAGCTCACCACTTCTAGCGGGAGAGGTTGAGCAGTTCTTC. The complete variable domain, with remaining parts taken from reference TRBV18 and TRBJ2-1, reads NAGVMQNPRHLVRRRGQEARLRCSPMKGHSHVYWYRQLPEEGLKFMVYLQKENIIDESGMPKERFSAEFPKEGPSILRIQQVVRGDSAAYFCASSPLLAGEVEQFFGPGTRLTVL.

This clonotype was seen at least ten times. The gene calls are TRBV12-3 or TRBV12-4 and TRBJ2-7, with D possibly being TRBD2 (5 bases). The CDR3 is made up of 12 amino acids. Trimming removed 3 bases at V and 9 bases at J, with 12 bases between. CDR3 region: CASSLNNEGQYF. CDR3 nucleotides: TGTGCCAGCAGTTTGAATAATGAGGGGCAGTACTTC.

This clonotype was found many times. This chain's CDR3 is CASSPATGAAEAFF. In nucleotides, the CDR3 is TGTGCCAGCAGCCCAGCGACTGGGGCGGCTGAAGCTTTCTTT. The rearrangement joins TRBV5-4 to TRBJ1-1; a weak D match, TRBD1 (5 bases). Deletions cut 4 bases from V and 6 bases from J, with 16 bases between. Germline CDR1 SGHNT, CDR2 YYREEE (reference sequence). The CDR3 totals 14 residues.

The CDR3 DNA sequence: TGTGCCAGCAGCTTAGCCGGACAGGAGGAGACCCAGTACTTC. This sequence encodes CASSLAGQEETQYF. V usage is TRBV7-9 and J usage is TRBJ2-5; 7 bases map to TRBD1. The ends lost 0 bases at V and 5 bases at J; junction bases unmatched: 3. The CDR3 is made up of 14 amino acids. Germline CDR1 is SEHNR and CDR2 is FQNEAQ (reference sequence).

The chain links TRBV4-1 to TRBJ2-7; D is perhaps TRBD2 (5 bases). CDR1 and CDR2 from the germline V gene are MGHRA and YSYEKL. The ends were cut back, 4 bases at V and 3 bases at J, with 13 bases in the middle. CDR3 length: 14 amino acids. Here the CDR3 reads CASSPRSGIYEQYF. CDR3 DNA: TGCGCCAGCAGCCCTCGCAGCGGTATCTACGAGCAGTACTTC.